These 26 T cell receptor beta chains were sequenced from one sample in a study of cytomegalovirus exposure and HLA in healthy donors. A multiplex PCR was run with 60 Vbeta primers and 13 Jbeta primers. Some clones are missing from TCRdb's copy, which holds only in-frame ones; the method was immunoSEQ multiplex PCR. This listing includes 150,000 or so clones. The specimen was PBMCs. The receptor set was obtained from a woman between 55 and 75 years old in good health and CMV-seronegative.

The V gene is TRBV4-1, the J gene TRBJ2-5; weak D call: TRBD2 (6 bases). V dropped 0 bases and J dropped 5 bases, with 7 bases sitting between them. The CDR3 spans 13 residues. CDR1 MGHRA and CDR2 YSYEKL come from the germline V gene. CDR3 sequence reads: CASSQDAGETQYF. The CDR3 nucleotides are TGCGCCAGCAGCCAAGACGCGGGGGAGACCCAGTACTTC.

CDR3 sequence (DNA): TGTGCCAGTTCCCCACTGGACAGGGACACGCAGCCCCAGCATTTT. Its translation: CASSPLDRDTQPQHF. The J gene is TRBJ1-5, the V gene TRBV19, with TRBD1 matching 8 bases. The CDR3 sequence is 15 residues long. Germline-derived CDR1 and CDR2 are LNHDA and SQIVND (reference sequence). V dropped 8 bases and J dropped 7; count of bases not matched to a gene: 13.

J is TRBJ1-1 and V is TRBV19; 8 positions match TRBD1. The junction had 4 bases not matched to a gene; V was cut back by 10 bases and J by 0 bases. This CDR3 region has 13 residues. Germline V lookup: CDR1 LNHDA, CDR2 SQIVND (reference sequence). CDR3 loop: CATRQGMNTEAFF. CDR3 sequence (DNA): TGTGCCACGCGACAGGGGATGAACACTGAAGCTTTCTTT.

The gene calls are TRBV4-2 and TRBJ1-1, with D possibly TRBD1 on 5 matching bases. Germline V gives CDR1 LGHNA, CDR2 YNFKEQ. The CDR3 runs 14 residues. V lost 4 bases to trimming and J lost 5 bases, with 14 bases between them. CDR3 sequence reads: CASSPVSSGTEAFF. The CDR3 DNA follows: TGTGCCAGCAGCCCCGTTTCTTCAGGGACTGAAGCTTTCTTT.

V is TRBV4-3 and J is TRBJ2-2; TRBD2 matches 16 bases. The J segment lost 0 bases and the V segment lost 1 base, leaving 2 bases of the junction unmatched. CDR1 is LGHNA, CDR2 YSLEER, per germline. The CDR3 covers 19 residues. The CDR3 nucleotides read TGCGCCAGCAGCCAAGCGGGACTAGCGGGGGGGTCGAACACCGGGGAGCTGTTTTTT. Residues: CASSQAGLAGGSNTGELFF.

The chain has TRBV7-9 and TRBJ1-1, with 8 bases matching TRBD1. Germline-derived CDR1 and CDR2 are SEHNR and FQNEAQ (reference sequence). Trimming took 2 bases from V and 6 from J; bases not matched to a gene: 5. This CDR3 is 14 amino acids long. The CDR3 bases are TGTGCCAGCAGCTTATTGGACAGGGCCCCTGAAGCTTTCTTT. This sequence encodes CASSLLDRAPEAFF.

The CDR3 DNA reads as TGTGCCAGCCAGGGTCCGGAAAGGTCTGAAGCTTTCTTT. Translated: CASQGPERSEAFF. The chain employs TRBV28 and TRBJ1-1; TRBD1 might be the D (5 bases). The CDR3 length is 13 residues. The V end was cut by 8 bases, the J end by 6 bases, with 16 bases between. In germline, CDR1 is MDHEN, CDR2 SYDVKM.

The chain employs TRBV7-2 and TRBJ2-3; D perhaps matches TRBD2 (5 bases). Deletions cut 5 bases from V and 2 bases from J, with 14 bases between. From germline, CDR1 is SGHTA and CDR2 FQGNSA. The CDR3 spans 15 residues. CDR3 loop: CASSRLAGITDTQYF. The CDR3 coding sequence is TGTGCCAGCAGCCGTCTAGCCGGGATCACAGATACGCAGTATTTT.

The V gene is TRBV29-1, the J gene TRBJ2-5, with TRBD1 matching over 8 bases. This CDR3 spans 14 amino acids. Germline CDR1 and CDR2: SQVTM and ANQGSEA. Unmatched junction bases numbered 10, after V lost 7 bases and J lost 3 bases. The CDR3 coding sequence is TGCAGCGAGTTGGGACAGGATGGTGAAGAGACCCAGTACTTC. Protein: CSELGQDGEETQYF.

CDR3 DNA sequence: TGTGCCAGCAGTTATCTGGGACAGGGGGTTGGAGGCTACACCTTC. This encodes CASSYLGQGVGGYTF. V is TRBV6-5 and J is TRBJ1-2, with TRBD1 matching over 11 bases. After removal of 3 bases from V and 8 bases from J, the junction contained 8 bases not matched to a gene. The CDR3 spans 15 residues. Germline V lookup: CDR1 MNHEY, CDR2 SVGAGI.

The chain employs TRBV5-4 and TRBJ1-1; weak D call: TRBD1 (5 bases). The CDR3 is 13 residues long. CDR1 and CDR2 from the germline V gene are SGHNT and YYREEE (reference sequence). Trimming cost V 4 bases and J 1 base, with 8 bases left between them. CDR3 coding DNA: TGTGCCAGCAGCGGGAGGGGGAACACTGAAGCTTTCTTT. Its translation: CASSGRGNTEAFF.

The rearrangement uses TRBV5-4 and TRBJ2-3, with 9 bases that match TRBD2. The CDR3 is made up of 15 amino acids. The V segment lost 0 bases and the J segment 4 bases; nucleotides outside the gene matches: 3. Per the germline V gene, CDR1 is SGHNT and CDR2 is YYREEE (reference sequence). CDR3 in DNA: TGTGCCAGCAGCTTGGCCGCGGGGGGGCCAGATACGCAGTATTTT. The encoded protein is CASSLAAGGPDTQYF.

V and J are TRBV9 and TRBJ2-2; D ambiguous. The CDR3 totals 13 residues. Trimming stripped 3 bases from V and 6 bases from J, with 9 bases between. Looked up from germline, CDR1 is SGDLS and CDR2 is YYNGEE. The CDR3 sequence: CASSDPSAGELFF. The DNA of the CDR3 is TGTGCCAGCAGCGACCCCAGCGCCGGGGAGCTGTTTTTT.

As regards this clone: Distinct nucleotide sequences in the sample also encode this CDR3. V is TRBV7-3 and J is TRBJ2-2; 7 bases are shared with TRBD1. The length of the CDR3 is 15 residues. CDR1 is SGHTA, CDR2 FQGTGA, per germline. V shed 5 bases and J 2 bases; nucleotides not matched to a gene: 5. CDR3 DNA: TGTGCCAGCAGCCCGGGACAGCTAAACACCGGGGAGCTGTTTTTT. This codes for CASSPGQLNTGELFF.

J is TRBJ1-5 and V is TRBV14, with D unclear. V lost 4 bases, J lost 9 bases, and 13 bases lay in between. CDR1 is SGHDN, CDR2 FVKESK, per germline. The CDR3 covers 13 residues. This CDR3 is CASSPRRFGPQHF. CDR3 coding DNA: TGTGCCAGCAGCCCCCGGCGGTTTGGGCCCCAGCATTTT.

The V and J genes are TRBV7-7 and TRBJ2-5; 7 bases line up with TRBD2. The CDR3 runs to 14 residues. The V and J ends lost 0 bases and 5 bases, in that order; junction bases with no gene match: 3. Germline assignment: CDR1 SSHAT and CDR2 FNYEAQ (reference sequence). In DNA, the CDR3 is TGTGCCAGCAGCTTAGCCCGGGGAGGGGAGACCCAGTACTTC. It yields the protein CASSLARGGETQYF.

The CDR3 loop is CASSPPEGRGNEKLFF. Written as DNA, the CDR3 is TGTGCCAGCTCACCACCGGAGGGCCGGGGGAATGAAAAACTGTTTTTT. The chain employs TRBV18 and TRBJ1-4, with D perhaps matching TRBD1 (5 bases). The CDR3 has 16 amino acids. The V end lost 0 bases, the J end lost 5 bases, and 13 bases lay between the germline ends. Germline V gene sequence: CDR1 KGHSH, CDR2 LQKENI.

The J gene is TRBJ1-2, the V gene TRBV18, with D maybe TRBD1 (6 bases). V was shortened by 6 bases and J by 2 bases, with 19 bases between the two germline ends. CDR1 and CDR2 (germline): KGHSH, LQKENI. CDR3 length: 16 amino acids. The CDR3 loop reads CASSLLGLDSNYGYTF. CDR3 sequence (DNA): TGTGCCAGCTCCCTCCTTGGGTTGGACAGCAACTATGGCTACACCTTC.

The rearrangement links TRBV19 to TRBJ1-4; unclear D gene. Per germline, CDR1 LNHDA and CDR2 SQIVND (reference sequence). The CDR3 runs to 14 residues. Deletions cut 6 bases from V and 6 bases from J, with 14 bases between. CDR3 nucleotides: TGTGCCAGTAGAAACGGTGACACAGATGAAAAACTGTTTTTT. It encodes CASRNGDTDEKLFF.

The gene calls are TRBV29-1 and TRBJ1-4; D unresolved. The germline gives CDR1 SQVTM, CDR2 ANQGSEA. The CDR3 is 11 residues long. Trimming removed 4 bases from V and 7 bases from J, with 7 bases in between. The CDR3: CSVGLFEKLFF. The CDR3 coding sequence is TGCAGCGTTGGACTCTTTGAAAAACTGTTTTTT.

The chain employs TRBV6-1 and TRBJ1-1; D not resolved. V lost 10 bases and J 3 bases, leaving 15 bases between the germline ends. This CDR3 comprises 13 residues. Germline V CDR1 and CDR2: MNHNS, SASEGT. This CDR3 reads CATSTWRDTEAFF. The CDR3 DNA reads as TGTGCCACTTCGACATGGCGGGACACTGAAGCTTTCTTT.

CDR3 residues: CASSIAGIAEAFF. Written as DNA, the CDR3 is TGTGCCAGTAGTATAGCAGGGATCGCTGAAGCTTTCTTT. V is TRBV19 and J is TRBJ1-1; D perhaps matches TRBD1 (5 bases). V lost 1 base and J lost 6, with 9 bases in between. Germline V gene lookup returns CDR1 LNHDA and CDR2 SQIVND (reference sequence). The CDR3 sequence is 13 residues long.

This chain uses TRBV5-6 with TRBJ1-6; D is ambiguous. V was shortened by 0 bases and J by 0 bases, with 16 bases between the two germline ends. Germline V gives CDR1 SGHDT, CDR2 YYEEEE. The CDR3 length is 19 residues. The CDR3 DNA reads as TGTGCCAGCAGCTTGGCCTTGGGCGGGAGTGGCTCCTATAATTCACCCCTCCACTTT. This gives the protein CASSLALGGSGSYNSPLHF.

The chain combines TRBV7-3 with TRBJ2-7, with D maybe TRBD1 (6 bases). The CDR3 totals 13 residues. Trimming cost V 5 bases and J 2 bases, with 10 bases left between them. The germline V gene has CDR1 SGHTA and CDR2 FQGTGA. This CDR3 is CASSPRTAYEQYF. CDR3 coding DNA: TGTGCCAGCAGCCCCCGGACAGCCTACGAGCAGTACTTC.

The genes are TRBV27 and TRBJ1-4; D is ambiguous. CDR1 is MNHEY and CDR2 is SMNVEV in the germline V gene (reference sequence). The CDR3 sequence is 12 residues long. Trimming removed 10 bases at V and 0 bases at J, with 6 bases between. The CDR3 DNA is TGTGCCAAACTAGCAACTAATGAAAAACTGTTTTTT. This translates into CAKLATNEKLFF.

The rearrangement joins TRBV5-6 to TRBJ1-1; D ambiguous. CDR1 SGHDT and CDR2 YYEEEE come from the germline V gene. This CDR3 has 15 residues. V dropped 0 bases and J dropped 2 bases, with 11 bases sitting between them. The CDR3 is CASSLGSGSNTEAFF. CDR3 nucleotides: TGTGCCAGCAGCTTGGGGTCGGGATCCAACACTGAAGCTTTCTTT.